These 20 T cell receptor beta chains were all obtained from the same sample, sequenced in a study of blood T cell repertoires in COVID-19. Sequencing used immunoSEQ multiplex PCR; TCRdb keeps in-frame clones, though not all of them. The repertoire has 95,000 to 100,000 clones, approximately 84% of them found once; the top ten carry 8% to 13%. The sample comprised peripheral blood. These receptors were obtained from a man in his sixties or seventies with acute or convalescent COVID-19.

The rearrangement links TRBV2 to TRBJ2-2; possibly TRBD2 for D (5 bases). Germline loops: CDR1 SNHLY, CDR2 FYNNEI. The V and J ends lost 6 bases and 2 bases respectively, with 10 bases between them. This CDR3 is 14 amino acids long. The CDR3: CASRELGNTGELFF. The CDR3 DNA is TGTGCCAGCAGAGAACTAGGAAACACCGGGGAGCTGTTTTTT.

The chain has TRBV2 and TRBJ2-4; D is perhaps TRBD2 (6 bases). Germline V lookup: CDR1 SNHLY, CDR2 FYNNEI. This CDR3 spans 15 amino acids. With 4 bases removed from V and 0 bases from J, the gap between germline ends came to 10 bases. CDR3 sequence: CASSGGEVAKNIQYF. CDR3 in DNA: TGTGCCAGCAGTGGGGGGGAGGTAGCCAAAAACATTCAGTACTTC.

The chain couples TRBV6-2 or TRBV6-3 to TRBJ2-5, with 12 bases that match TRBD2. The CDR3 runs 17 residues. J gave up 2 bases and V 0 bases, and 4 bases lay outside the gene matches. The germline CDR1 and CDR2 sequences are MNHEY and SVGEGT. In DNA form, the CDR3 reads TGTGCCAGCAGTTACTCGACTAGCGGGAGCCCACAAGAGACCCAGTACTTC. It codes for CASSYSTSGSPQETQYF.

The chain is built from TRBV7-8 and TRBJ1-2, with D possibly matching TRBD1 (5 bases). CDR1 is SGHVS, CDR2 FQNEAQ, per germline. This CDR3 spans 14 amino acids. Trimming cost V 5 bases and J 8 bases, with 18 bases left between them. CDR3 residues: CASSREPGQGGYTF. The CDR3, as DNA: TGTGCCAGCAGCCGCGAACCAGGCCAGGGCGGCTACACCTTC.

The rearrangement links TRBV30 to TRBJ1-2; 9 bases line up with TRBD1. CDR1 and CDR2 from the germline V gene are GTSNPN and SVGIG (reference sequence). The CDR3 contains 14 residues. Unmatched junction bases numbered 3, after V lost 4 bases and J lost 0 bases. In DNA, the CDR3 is TGTGCCTGGACCGGGACAGGGACTAACTATGGCTACACCTTC. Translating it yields CAWTGTGTNYGYTF.

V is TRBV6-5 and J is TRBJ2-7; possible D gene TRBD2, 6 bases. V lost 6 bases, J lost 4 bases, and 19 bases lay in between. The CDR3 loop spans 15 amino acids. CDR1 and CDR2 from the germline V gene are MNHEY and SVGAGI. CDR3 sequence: CASRGDFPSSYEQYF. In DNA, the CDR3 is TGTGCCAGCAGGGGGGACTTTCCGAGCTCTTACGAGCAGTACTTC.

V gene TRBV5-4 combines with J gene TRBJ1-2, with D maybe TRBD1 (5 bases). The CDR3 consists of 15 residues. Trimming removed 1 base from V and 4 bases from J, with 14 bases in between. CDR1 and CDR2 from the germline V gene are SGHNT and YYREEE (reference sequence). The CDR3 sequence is CASSLYLPTGYGYTF. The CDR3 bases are TGTGCCAGCAGCTTGTACCTTCCAACAGGCTATGGCTACACCTTC. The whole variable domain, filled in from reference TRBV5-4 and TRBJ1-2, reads ETGVTQSPTHLIKTRGQQVTLRCSSQSGHNTVSWYQQALGQGPQFIFQYYREEENGRGNFPPRFSGLQFPNYSSELNVNALELDDSALYLCASSLYLPTGYGYTFGSGTRLTVV.

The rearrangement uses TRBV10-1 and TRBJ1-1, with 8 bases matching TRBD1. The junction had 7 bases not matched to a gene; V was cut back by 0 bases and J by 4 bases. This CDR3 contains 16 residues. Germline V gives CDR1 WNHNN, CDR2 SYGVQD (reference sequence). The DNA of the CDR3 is TGCGCCAGCAGTGAGTCCCGACAGGGGTGGACCACTGAAGCTTTCTTT. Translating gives CASSESRQGWTTEAFF.

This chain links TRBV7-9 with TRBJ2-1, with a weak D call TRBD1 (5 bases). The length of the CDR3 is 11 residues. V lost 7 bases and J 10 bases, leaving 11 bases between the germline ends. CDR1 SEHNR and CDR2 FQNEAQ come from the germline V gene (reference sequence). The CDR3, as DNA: TGTGCCAGCATCTCAGGGTTCGAGCAGTTCTTC. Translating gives CASISGFEQFF.

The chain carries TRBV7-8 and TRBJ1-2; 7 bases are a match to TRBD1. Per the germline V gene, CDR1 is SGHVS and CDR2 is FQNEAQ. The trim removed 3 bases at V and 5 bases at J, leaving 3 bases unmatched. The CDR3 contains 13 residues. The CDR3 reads CASSFTGDYGYTF. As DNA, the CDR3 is TGTGCCAGCAGCTTTACAGGGGATTATGGCTACACCTTC. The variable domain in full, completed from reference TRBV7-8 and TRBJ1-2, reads GAGVSQSPRYKVAKRGQDVALRCDPISGHVSLFWYQQALGQGPEFLTYFQNEAQLDKSGLPSDRFFAERPEGSVSTLKIQRTQQEDSAVYLCASSFTGDYGYTFGSGTRLTVV.

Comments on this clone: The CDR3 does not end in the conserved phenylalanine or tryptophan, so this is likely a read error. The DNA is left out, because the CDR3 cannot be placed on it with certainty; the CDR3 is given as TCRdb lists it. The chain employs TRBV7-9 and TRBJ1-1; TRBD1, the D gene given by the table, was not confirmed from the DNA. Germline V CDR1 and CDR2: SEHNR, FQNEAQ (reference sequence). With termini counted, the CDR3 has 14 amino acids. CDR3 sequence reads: CASSLVISGQLGLG.

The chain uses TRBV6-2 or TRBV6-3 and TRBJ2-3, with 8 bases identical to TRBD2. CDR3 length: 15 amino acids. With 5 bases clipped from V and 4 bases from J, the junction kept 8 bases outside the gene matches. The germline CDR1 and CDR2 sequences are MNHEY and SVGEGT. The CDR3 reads CASSDGGGRSDTQYF. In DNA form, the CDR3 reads TGTGCCAGCAGTGACGGGGGGGGCCGCTCAGATACGCAGTATTTT.

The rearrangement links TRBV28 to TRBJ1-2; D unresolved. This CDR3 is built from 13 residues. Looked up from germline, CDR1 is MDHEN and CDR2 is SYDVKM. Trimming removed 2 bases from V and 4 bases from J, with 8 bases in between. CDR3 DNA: TGTGCCAGCAGTTTACGCGGAATCTATGGCTACACCTTC. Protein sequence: CASSLRGIYGYTF.

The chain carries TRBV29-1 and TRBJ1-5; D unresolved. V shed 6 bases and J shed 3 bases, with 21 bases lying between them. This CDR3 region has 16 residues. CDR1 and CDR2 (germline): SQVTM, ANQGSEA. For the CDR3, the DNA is TGCAGCGTGGGCCCCCGTAGCCCGACGGTCAATCAGCCCCAGCATTTT. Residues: CSVGPRSPTVNQPQHF.

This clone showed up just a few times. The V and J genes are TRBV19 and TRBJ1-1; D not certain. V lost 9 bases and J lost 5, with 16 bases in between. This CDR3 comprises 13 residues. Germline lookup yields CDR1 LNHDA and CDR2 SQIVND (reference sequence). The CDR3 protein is CASTEGRVTEAFF. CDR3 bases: TGTGCCAGCACGGAGGGTAGGGTTACTGAAGCTTTCTTT. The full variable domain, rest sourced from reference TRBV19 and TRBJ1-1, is DGGITQSPKYLFRKEGQNVTLSCEQNLNHDAMYWYRQDPGQGLRLIYYSQIVNDFQKGDIAEGYSVSREKKESFPLTVTSAQKNPTAFYLCASTEGRVTEAFFGQGTRLTVV.

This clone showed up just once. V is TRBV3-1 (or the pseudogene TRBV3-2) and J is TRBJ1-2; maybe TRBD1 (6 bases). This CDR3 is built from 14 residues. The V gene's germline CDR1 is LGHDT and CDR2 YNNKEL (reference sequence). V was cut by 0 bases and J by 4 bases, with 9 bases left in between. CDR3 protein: CASSQEQGGYGYTF. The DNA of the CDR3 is TGTGCCAGCAGCCAAGAACAGGGCGGCTATGGCTACACCTTC.

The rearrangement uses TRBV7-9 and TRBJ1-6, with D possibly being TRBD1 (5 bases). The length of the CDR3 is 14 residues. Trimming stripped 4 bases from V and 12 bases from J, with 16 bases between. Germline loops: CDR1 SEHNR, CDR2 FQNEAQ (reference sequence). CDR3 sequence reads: CASSSHATDEPLHF. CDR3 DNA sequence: TGTGCCAGCAGCTCTCATGCGACAGATGAACCCCTCCACTTT.

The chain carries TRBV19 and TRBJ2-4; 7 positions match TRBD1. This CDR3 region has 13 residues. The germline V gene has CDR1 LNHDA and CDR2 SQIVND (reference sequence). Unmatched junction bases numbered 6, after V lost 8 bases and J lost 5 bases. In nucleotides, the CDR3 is TGTGCCAGTCAGGACAGGCCTCAAAACATTCAGTACTTC. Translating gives CASQDRPQNIQYF.

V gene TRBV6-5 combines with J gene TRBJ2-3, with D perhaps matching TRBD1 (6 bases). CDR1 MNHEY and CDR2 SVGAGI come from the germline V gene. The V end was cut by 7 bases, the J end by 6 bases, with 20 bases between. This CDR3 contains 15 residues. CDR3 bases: TGTGCCAGCACCTGGGGGCTAGGCGGTGGGGATACGCAGTATTTT. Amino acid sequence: CASTWGLGGGDTQYF.

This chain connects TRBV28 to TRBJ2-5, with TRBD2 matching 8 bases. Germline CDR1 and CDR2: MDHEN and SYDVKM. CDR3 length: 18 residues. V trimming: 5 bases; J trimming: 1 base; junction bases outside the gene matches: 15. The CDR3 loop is CASSVKDRGGWFQETQYF. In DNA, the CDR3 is TGTGCCAGCAGTGTAAAAGACCGGGGGGGTTGGTTCCAAGAGACCCAGTACTTC.